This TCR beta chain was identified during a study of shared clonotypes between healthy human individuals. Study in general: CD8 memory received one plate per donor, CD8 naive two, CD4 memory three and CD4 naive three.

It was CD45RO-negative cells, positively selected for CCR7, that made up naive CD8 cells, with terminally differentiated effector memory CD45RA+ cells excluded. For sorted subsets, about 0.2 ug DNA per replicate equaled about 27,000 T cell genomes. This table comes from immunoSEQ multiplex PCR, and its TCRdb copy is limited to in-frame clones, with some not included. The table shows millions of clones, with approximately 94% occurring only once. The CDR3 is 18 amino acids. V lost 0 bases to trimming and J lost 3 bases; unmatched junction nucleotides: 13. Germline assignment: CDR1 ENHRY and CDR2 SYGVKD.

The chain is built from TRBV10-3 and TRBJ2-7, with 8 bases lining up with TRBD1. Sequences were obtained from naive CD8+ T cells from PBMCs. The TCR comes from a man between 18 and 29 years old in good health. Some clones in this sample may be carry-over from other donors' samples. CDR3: CAISESKGTGSLIYEQYF. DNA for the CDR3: TGTGCCATCAGTGAGTCGAAGGGGACAGGCTCTTTAATCTACGAGCAGTACTTC.